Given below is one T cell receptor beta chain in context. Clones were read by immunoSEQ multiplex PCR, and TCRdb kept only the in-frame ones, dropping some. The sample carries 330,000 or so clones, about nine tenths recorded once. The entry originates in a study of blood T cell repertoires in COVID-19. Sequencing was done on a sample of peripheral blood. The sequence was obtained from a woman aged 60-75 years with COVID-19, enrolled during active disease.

The CDR3, as DNA: TGTGCCAGTAGTAGGACAGGGGGGAAGACGTACAACACCATATATTTT. Protein sequence: CASSRTGGKTYNTIYF. The V gene is TRBV19, the J gene TRBJ1-3; 10 bases fit TRBD1. V lost 4 bases to trimming and J lost 7 bases; unmatched junction nucleotides: 10. From germline, CDR1 is LNHDA and CDR2 SQIVND (reference sequence). The CDR3 loop spans 16 amino acids.